This record covers a single T cell receptor (beta chain). The data were taken from a study of blood T cell repertoires in COVID-19. Across the study: T cells, B-cell-depleted T cells, or PBMCs supplied cDNA or gDNA.

Germline loops: CDR1 LGHDT, CDR2 YNNKEL (reference sequence). The trim removed 6 bases at V and 13 bases at J, leaving 10 bases unmatched. CDR3 length: 13 residues. Methods used by the authors: Reference gene primer amplification gave estimated nucleated cell counts. This table comes from immunoSEQ multiplex PCR, and its TCRdb copy is limited to in-frame clones, with some not included. V, J and clone size were drawn from that table, and D and trimming were deduced from the DNA. The sample yields hundreds of thousands of clones, approximately 86% seen once. The chain joins TRBV3-1 (or the pseudogene TRBV3-2) to TRBJ2-1, with 9 bases that match TRBD1. Sequencing was done on a sample of peripheral blood. The sequence was collected from an older woman with COVID-19, enrolled during active disease. CDR3 sequence: CASSLLWTGEQFF. The CDR3 coding sequence is TGTGCCAGCAGTCTTCTCTGGACAGGGGAACAGTTCTTC.